This T cell receptor beta chain derives from a study of T-cell reconstitution after alpha-beta-depleted transplantation in children. Using unique molecular identifiers, the investigators prepared the TCRbeta library. TCRdb re-analysed the PCR reads in MiXCR, keeping a single row per CDR3 protein. The sample shows around 500,000 distinct CDR3 sequences, 12% of them seen only once. Trimming took 8 bases from V and 4 from J, leaving 14 bases between them. In germline, CDR1 is SQVTM, CDR2 ANQGSEA. The CDR3 sequence is 12 residues long. This TCR was sampled from a human donor who donated a stem cell graft to a child with combined immunodeficiency. The V and J genes are TRBV29-1 and TRBJ2-5; D is perhaps TRBD1 (5 bases). The starting material was PBMCs from the stem cell graft donor, obtained from the stem cell graft. CDR3 nucleotides: TGCAGCTCCCGCCTGGGGCGAGAGACCCAGTACTTC. This gives the protein CSSRLGRETQYF.